Listed below are T cell receptor beta chains from one sample, sequenced in a study of blood T cell repertoires in COVID-19. Method: immunoSEQ multiplex PCR; TCRdb's copy keeps in-frame clones and lacks some. The sample lists some 270,000 clones, over 80% occurring once. The sample was PBMCs or T cells enriched from blood (not recorded which). Receptors were obtained from a woman younger than 45 with acute COVID-19. Both conserved end residues are part of each CDR3. The order of the fields is V gene, clone size, J gene, D gene, CDR3 protein, CDR3 DNA. D genes are given only for firm matches. Clone size is not always given. Where it is, it says once, few, many or a class for expanded clones.

V: TRBV19
size: .
J: TRBJ2-5
D: TRBD1
CDR3: CASSRRDRGNVETQYF
DNA: TGTGCCAGTAGTCGAAGGGACAGGGGAAACGTGGAGACCCAGTACTTC

V: TRBV27
size: .
J: TRBJ2-2
D: .
CDR3: CASIPAWNTGELFF
DNA: TGTGCCAGCATCCCAGCGTGGAACACCGGGGAGCTGTTTTTT

V: TRBV5-1
size: .
J: TRBJ1-2
D: .
CDR3: CASSQGFSWDGYTF
DNA: TGCGCCAGCTCGCAGGGGTTTTCGTGGGATGGCTACACCTTC

V: TRBV14
size: .
J: TRBJ1-2
D: .
CDR3: CASSQGHLSYGYTF
DNA: TGTGCCAGCAGCCAAGGCCACTTAAGCTATGGCTACACCTTC

V: TRBV13
size: .
J: TRBJ1-1
D: .
CDR3: CASSHILAFTEAFF
DNA: TGTGCCAGCAGCCATATACTAGCCTTTACTGAAGCTTTCTTT

V: TRBV28
size: once
J: TRBJ2-7
D: TRBD1
CDR3: CASSLISAGQGYEQYF
DNA: TGTGCCAGCAGTTTAATTTCCGCTGGACAGGGCTACGAGCAGTACTTC

V: TRBV30
size: .
J: TRBJ1-5
D: .
CDR3: CAWSIGAARTQPQHF
DNA: TGTGCCTGGTCTATAGGGGCGGCAAGGACTCAGCCCCAGCATTTT

V: TRBV5-1
size: .
J: TRBJ1-1
D: TRBD1
CDR3: CASSQMTGTGLHTEAFF
DNA: TGCGCCAGCAGCCAAATGACCGGGACAGGGCTTCACACTGAAGCTTTCTTT

V: TRBV7-6
size: few
J: TRBJ2-1
D: TRBD1
CDR3: CASSLSQGEGQFF
DNA: TGTGCCAGCAGCTTATCCCAGGGGGAAGGGCAGTTCTTC

V: TRBV4-1
size: .
J: TRBJ2-7
D: TRBD1
CDR3: CASSREGQGAQEQYF
DNA: TGCGCCAGCAGCCGTGAGGGACAGGGGGCCCAAGAGCAGTACTTC

V: TRBV5-1
size: .
J: TRBJ2-7
D: .
CDR3: CASSVDGEYEQYF
DNA: TGCGCCAGCAGCGTGGACGGGGAATACGAGCAGTACTTC

V: TRBV19
size: few
J: TRBJ1-5
D: .
CDR3: CASSRNYRESEPQHF
DNA: TGTGCCAGTAGTAGAAATTACAGGGAGTCGGAGCCCCAGCATTTT

V: TRBV13
size: .
J: TRBJ1-4
D: .
CDR3: CASSASGYNEKLFF
DNA: TGTGCCAGCAGCGCCTCGGGGTATAATGAAAAACTGTTTTTT

V: TRBV7-3
size: .
J: TRBJ2-1
D: .
CDR3: CASSLVGGEQFF
DNA: TGTGCCAGCAGCTTAGTCGGGGGTGAGCAGTTCTTC

V: TRBV27
size: .
J: TRBJ1-5
D: TRBD1
CDR3: CASSSLGQGVGGQPQHF
DNA: TGTGCCAGCAGTTCCCTAGGACAGGGAGTGGGGGGGCAGCCCCAGCATTTT

V: TRBV11-2
size: .
J: TRBJ2-1
D: .
CDR3: CASSLDPGEGVNEQFF
DNA: TGTGCCAGCAGCTTAGATCCGGGAGAGGGTGTAAATGAGCAGTTCTTC

V: TRBV7-7
size: .
J: TRBJ2-1
D: .
CDR3: CASSGGRGPHNEQFF
DNA: TGTGCCAGCAGCGGCGGTCGCGGTCCTCACAATGAGCAGTTCTTC

V: TRBV29-1
size: .
J: TRBJ1-6
D: .
CDR3: CSVREGNRSPLHF
DNA: TGCAGCGTCCGGGAGGGGAACAGGTCACCCCTCCACTTT

V: TRBV28
size: .
J: TRBJ2-7
D: .
CDR3: CASSPQRTGSYEQYF
DNA: TGTGCCAGCAGTCCTCAGCGGACCGGCTCCTACGAGCAGTACTTC

V: TRBV5-6
size: .
J: TRBJ1-2
D: TRBD1
CDR3: CASSPGTGGSYTF
DNA: TGTGCCAGCAGCCCTGGGACAGGGGGCAGCTACACCTTC

V: TRBV7-6
size: .
J: TRBJ2-7
D: TRBD2
CDR3: CASSLIGLGEQYF
DNA: TGTGCCAGCAGCTTAATTGGACTAGGGGAGCAGTACTTC

V: TRBV6-1
size: .
J: TRBJ1-5
D: TRBD1
CDR3: CASSEGTGGADYGNQPQHF
DNA: TGTGCCAGCAGTGAGGGGACAGGGGGCGCGGATTACGGGAATCAGCCCCAGCATTTT

V: TRBV2
size: .
J: TRBJ2-7
D: .
CDR3: CASSESSGASYEQYF
DNA: TGTGCCAGCAGTGAATCGAGTGGGGCGAGCTACGAGCAGTACTTC

V: TRBV14
size: .
J: TRBJ1-1
D: .
CDR3: CASSQSRGAGSEAFF
DNA: TGTGCCAGCAGCCAATCCCGGGGCGCGGGATCTGAAGCTTTCTTT

V: TRBV18
size: .
J: TRBJ2-1
D: TRBD1
CDR3: CASSPAGTVHNEQFF
DNA: TGTGCCAGCTCACCAGCCGGGACAGTACACAATGAGCAGTTCTTC

V: TRBV29-1
size: once
J: TRBJ2-3
D: .
CDR3: CSVGLSTDTQYF
DNA: TGCAGCGTTGGTCTTAGCACAGATACGCAGTATTTT

V: TRBV7-6
size: few
J: TRBJ2-7
D: TRBD1
CDR3: CASSHGTGDYEQYF
DNA: TGTGCCAGCAGCCACGGGACAGGGGACTACGAGCAGTACTTC

V: TRBV28
size: .
J: TRBJ1-2
D: .
CDR3: CASSLEEDSHYGYTF
DNA: TGTGCCAGCAGTTTAGAGGAGGACAGTCACTATGGCTACACCTTC

V: TRBV9
size: .
J: TRBJ2-7
D: TRBD2
CDR3: CASSGEGLAGEQYF
DNA: TGTGCCAGCAGCGGGGAGGGACTAGCCGGCGAGCAGTACTTC

V: TRBV7-9
size: .
J: TRBJ2-2
D: TRBD2
CDR3: CASSYGTSGELFF
DNA: TGTGCCAGCAGCTACGGGACTAGCGGGGAGCTGTTTTTT

V: TRBV7-3
size: .
J: TRBJ1-1
D: .
CDR3: CASSLRGLNTEAFF
DNA: TGTGCCAGCAGCTTACGGGGATTGAACACTGAAGCTTTCTTT

V: TRBV5-5
size: once
J: TRBJ2-1
D: TRBD2
CDR3: CASSSGTTAYNEQFF
DNA: TGTGCCAGCAGCTCCGGGACTACTGCCTACAATGAGCAGTTCTTC

V: TRBV5-1
size: .
J: TRBJ2-6
D: .
CDR3: CASEGAGANVLTF
DNA: TGCGCCAGCGAGGGGGCTGGGGCCAACGTCCTGACTTTC

V: TRBV18
size: once
J: TRBJ2-3
D: .
CDR3: CASSVQSDTDTQYF
DNA: TGTGCCAGCTCAGTACAGTCTGACACAGATACGCAGTATTTT

V: TRBV6-5
size: once
J: TRBJ2-1
D: .
CDR3: CASSRGSSYNEQFF
DNA: TGTGCCAGCAGTAGGGGGAGCTCCTACAATGAGCAGTTCTTC

V: TRBV5-6
size: .
J: TRBJ2-2
D: TRBD2
CDR3: CASSLASGSSTGELFF
DNA: TGTGCCAGCAGCTTGGCTAGCGGGAGTAGTACCGGGGAGCTGTTTTTT

V: TRBV19
size: .
J: TRBJ1-1
D: .
CDR3: CASDTGMSNTEAFF
DNA: TGTGCCAGCGATACAGGGATGTCGAACACTGAAGCTTTCTTT

V: TRBV19
size: once
J: TRBJ2-5
D: .
CDR3: CASSIGQTLLKETQYF
DNA: TGTGCCAGTAGTATTGGACAGACCCTCTTAAAAGAGACCCAGTACTTC

V: TRBV9
size: .
J: TRBJ2-7
D: .
CDR3: CASSYLEGSTYEQYF
DNA: TGTGCCAGCAGCTATCTGGAGGGCAGTACCTACGAGCAGTACTTC

V: TRBV28
size: .
J: TRBJ1-2
D: .
CDR3: CASSLSYGGDYGYTF
DNA: TGTGCCAGCAGTTTGTCTTACGGGGGGGACTATGGCTACACCTTC

V: TRBV24-1
size: .
J: TRBJ1-1
D: .
CDR3: CATSDSRVSEAFF
DNA: TGTGCCACCAGTGATTCCAGGGTGTCTGAAGCTTTCTTT

V: TRBV19
size: .
J: TRBJ2-7
D: TRBD2
CDR3: CASSASGSPYEQYF
DNA: TGTGCCAGTAGTGCTAGCGGGAGTCCCTACGAGCAGTACTTC

V: TRBV10-3
size: .
J: TRBJ2-7
D: TRBD1
CDR3: CAISDGQVRSYEQYF
DNA: TGTGCCATCAGTGACGGACAGGTCCGCTCCTACGAGCAGTACTTC

V: TRBV3-1/TRBV3-2
size: .
J: TRBJ2-1
D: .
CDR3: CASSQDVYSSNEQFF
DNA: TGTGCCAGCAGCCAAGATGTTTATAGTTCCAATGAGCAGTTCTTC

V: TRBV19
size: .
J: TRBJ2-1
D: .
CDR3: CASSIDLTNLGNEQFF
DNA: TGTGCCAGTAGTATAGATCTGACTAACTTAGGAAATGAGCAGTTCTTC

V: TRBV27
size: .
J: TRBJ1-1
D: .
CDR3: CASSPRPGASEAFF
DNA: TGTGCCAGCAGTCCTCGGCCGGGAGCTTCTGAAGCTTTCTTT